This TCR beta chain was captured by sequencing in a study of cytomegalovirus exposure and HLA in healthy donors. Overall study findings and caveats: Sequencing artifact likely explains a cluster of highly shared sequence variants.

Only a few counts were recorded for this clone. Its antigen is undetermined. The PCR had 60 Vbeta and 13 Jbeta primers. Data came from immunoSEQ multiplex PCR; TCRdb stores just in-frame clones and leaves some out. Of approximately 160,000 clones listed, about 65% are singletons. The sample taken for sequencing was PBMCs. The source is a woman aged 18-35 years in good health and CMV-seropositive.

In nucleotides, the CDR3 is TGCGCCAGCAGCCAAGATTATGCTAACTATGGCTACACCTTC. This translates into CASSQDYANYGYTF. V is TRBV4-3 and J is TRBJ1-2; D uncertain. Germline V gene lookup returns CDR1 LGHNA and CDR2 YSLEER. The CDR3 totals 14 residues. Trimming took 0 bases from V and 0 from J, leaving 5 bases between them.